This T cell receptor (beta chain) stems from a study of shared clonotypes between healthy human individuals. Looking at the study overall: CD4 naive and CD4 memory each took three plates per donor, while CD8 naive took two and CD8 memory one.

This clone was counted a few times. Its antigen is unidentified. Clones were read by immunoSEQ multiplex PCR, and TCRdb kept only the in-frame ones, dropping some. The sample has roughly 2.5 million clones, about 92% seen once; the top ten hold under 0.15%. Germline V gene sequence: CDR1 KGHSH, CDR2 LQKENI. V was cut by 3 bases and J by 1 base, with 9 bases left in between. CDR3 length: 14 residues. Study-level points and caveats: The study drew on few donors, limiting represented genetic and exposure-history diversity.

The clonotype originates from a man younger than 35 in good health. The sample consisted of naive CD4+ T cells sorted from blood. Subset in this sample: CD45RA+ positively selected. This chain joins TRBV18 and TRBJ1-1; the D gene is possibly TRBD1 (5 bases). As DNA, the CDR3 is TGTGCCAGCTCACCTAGAGACAGGAACACTGAAGCTTTCTTT. Its protein is CASSPRDRNTEAFF.